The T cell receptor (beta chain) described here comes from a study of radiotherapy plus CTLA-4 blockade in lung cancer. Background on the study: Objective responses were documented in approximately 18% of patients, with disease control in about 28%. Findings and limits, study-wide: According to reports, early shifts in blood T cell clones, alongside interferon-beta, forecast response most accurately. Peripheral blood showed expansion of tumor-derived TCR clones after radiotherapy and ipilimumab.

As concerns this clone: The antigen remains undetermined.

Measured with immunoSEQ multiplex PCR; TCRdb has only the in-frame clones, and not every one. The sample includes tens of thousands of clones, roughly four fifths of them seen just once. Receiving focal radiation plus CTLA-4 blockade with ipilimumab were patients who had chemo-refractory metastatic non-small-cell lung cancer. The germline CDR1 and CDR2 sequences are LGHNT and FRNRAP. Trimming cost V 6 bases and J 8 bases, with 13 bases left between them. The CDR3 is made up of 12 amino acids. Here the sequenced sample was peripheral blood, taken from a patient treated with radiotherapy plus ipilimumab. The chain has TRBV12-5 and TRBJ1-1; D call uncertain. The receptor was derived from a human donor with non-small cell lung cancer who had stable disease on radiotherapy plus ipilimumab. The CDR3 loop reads CASGHGFREAFF. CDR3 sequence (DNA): TGTGCTAGTGGCCACGGGTTTAGAGAAGCTTTCTTT.